This T cell receptor beta chain was sequenced for a study of T cell responses to AZD1222 COVID-19 vaccine. General study findings and limits: Elevations in Spike-specific TCR breadth and depth followed administration of two AZD1222 doses. Donors were chiefly white British, with a greater number of females, and clonal diversity was perhaps underestimated.

Germline values: CDR1 SQVTM, CDR2 ANQGSEA. The junction had 9 bases not matched to a gene; V was cut back by 4 bases and J by 4 bases. The CDR3 is 15 residues long. Details on this clone: Its antigen is unidentified.

Profiled with immunoSEQ multiplex PCR; TCRdb holds only in-frame clones, not every one. Of 100,000 or so clones in the sample, roughly 91% were seen once. The sequences come from peripheral blood, collected on day 0 of AZD1222 vaccination. This TCR was recovered from an adult in good health. The rearrangement uses TRBV29-1 and TRBJ2-5; 10 bases align to TRBD2. The DNA of the CDR3 is TGCAGCGTTGCCGGGACTAGCGCCTTAGTAGAGACCCAGTACTTC. It specifies CSVAGTSALVETQYF.